A single sample is the source of the 9 T cell receptor beta chains below, sequenced in a study of control samples from healthy donors and cancer patients. The method was immunoSEQ multiplex PCR; TCRdb's version includes in-frame clones alone and lacks a portion of them. The repertoire holds some 130,000 clones, with nearly 90% as singletons. Material for sequencing was PBMCs. The origin of the receptors is a man aged 50 or older with head and neck cancer.

This rearrangement joins TRBV4-1 to TRBJ2-3; either TRBD1 or TRBD2 may supply D (5 bases each). This CDR3 region has 16 residues. Germline V gene lookup returns CDR1 MGHRA and CDR2 YSYEKL. V was shortened by 0 bases and J by 7 bases, with 17 bases between the two germline ends. CDR3 bases: TGCGCCAGCAGCCAAGATCTGGGTCGGGGCAGAAATACGCAGTATTTT. It specifies CASSQDLGRGRNTQYF.

The chain has TRBV28 and TRBJ1-2; 9 positions match TRBD1. This CDR3 has 15 amino acids. The germline V gene has CDR1 MDHEN and CDR2 SYDVKM. After removal of 5 bases from V and 2 bases from J, the junction contained 6 bases not matched to a gene. Written as DNA, the CDR3 is TGTGCCAGCAGTGTTATAACAGGGGGCAACTATGGCTACACCTTC. Encoded protein: CASSVITGGNYGYTF.

The rearrangement joins TRBV6-2 or TRBV6-3 to TRBJ1-1; D may be TRBD1 (6 bases). CDR1 and CDR2 from the germline V gene are MNHEY and SVGEGT. The CDR3 length is 15 residues. V was shortened by 3 bases and J by 2 bases, with 13 bases between the two germline ends. CDR3 coding DNA: TGTGCCAGCAGTTATGAGGGGGATAGTAACACTGAAGCTTTCTTT. As protein: CASSYEGDSNTEAFF.

This clone was seen just once. This chain uses TRBV6-5 with TRBJ1-2; D is unresolved. CDR1 MNHEY and CDR2 SVGAGI come from the germline V gene. Between the trimmed V and J ends, which lost 5 bases and 2 bases, there was a span of 9 bases. This CDR3 is 13 amino acids long. CDR3 protein: CASSQHVNYGYTF. In nucleotides, the CDR3 is TGTGCCAGCAGTCAACACGTCAACTATGGCTACACCTTC.

This chain uses TRBV19 with TRBJ1-5; TRBD1 matches at 8 bases. Losses at the gene ends were 3 bases for V and 6 bases for J; bases not matched to a gene: 7. In germline, CDR1 is LNHDA, CDR2 SQIVND (reference sequence). The CDR3 is made up of 15 amino acids. CDR3 loop: CASSMGPQGGQPQHF. The CDR3 DNA reads as TGTGCCAGTAGTATGGGTCCACAGGGGGGTCAGCCCCAGCATTTT.

J is TRBJ1-1 and V is TRBV7-9, with TRBD1 matching 7 bases. The ends lost 6 bases at V and 5 bases at J; junction bases unmatched: 6. The germline CDR1 and CDR2 sequences are SEHNR and FQNEAQ (reference sequence). This CDR3 is built from 13 residues. The CDR3 reads CASSTQTGTEAFF. In DNA, the CDR3 is TGTGCCAGCAGTACCCAGACAGGGACTGAAGCTTTCTTT.

This chain joins TRBV12-3 or TRBV12-4 and TRBJ2-2; TRBD1 might be the D (6 bases). V dropped 11 bases and J dropped 1 base, with 8 bases sitting between them. This CDR3 spans 12 amino acids. For the CDR3, the DNA is TGTGCCTTGGGACAGAACACCGGGGAGCTGTTTTTT. This encodes CALGQNTGELFF.

V and J are TRBV6-4 and TRBJ2-1; 15 bases match TRBD2. The CDR3 consists of 19 residues. Trimming took 8 bases from V and 0 from J; bases not matched to a gene: 11. Germline-derived CDR1 and CDR2 are MRHNA and SNTAGT. This chain's CDR3 is CASGGRGLAGGGSYNEQFF. The CDR3 bases are TGTGCCAGCGGGGGAAGAGGACTAGCGGGAGGGGGCTCCTACAATGAGCAGTTCTTC.

V usage is TRBV4-2 and J usage is TRBJ2-7, with a weak D call TRBD1 (6 bases). The length of the CDR3 is 16 residues. The germline gives CDR1 LGHNA, CDR2 YNFKEQ. The V end lost 1 base, the J end lost 7 bases, and 20 bases lay between the germline ends. CDR3 nucleotides: TGTGCCAGCAGCCAAGCCCAGGGGCAAGGGCCTAATGAGCAGTACTTC. Residues: CASSQAQGQGPNEQYF.